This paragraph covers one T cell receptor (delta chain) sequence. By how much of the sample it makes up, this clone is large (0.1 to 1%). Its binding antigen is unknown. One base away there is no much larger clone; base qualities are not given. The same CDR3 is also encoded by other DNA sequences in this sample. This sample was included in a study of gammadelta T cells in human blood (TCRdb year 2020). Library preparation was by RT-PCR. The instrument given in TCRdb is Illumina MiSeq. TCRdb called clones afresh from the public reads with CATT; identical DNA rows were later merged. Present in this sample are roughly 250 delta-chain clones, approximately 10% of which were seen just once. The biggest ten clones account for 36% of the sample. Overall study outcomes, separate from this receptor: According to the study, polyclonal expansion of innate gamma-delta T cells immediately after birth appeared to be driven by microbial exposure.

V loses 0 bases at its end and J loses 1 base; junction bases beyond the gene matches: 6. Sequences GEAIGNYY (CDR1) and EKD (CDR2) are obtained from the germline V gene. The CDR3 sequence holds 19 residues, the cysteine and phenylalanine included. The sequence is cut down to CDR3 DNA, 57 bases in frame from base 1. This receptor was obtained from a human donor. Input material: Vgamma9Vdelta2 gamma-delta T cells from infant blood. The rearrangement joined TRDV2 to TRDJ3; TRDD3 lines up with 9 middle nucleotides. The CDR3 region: CACDTLTGGPSWDTRQMFF. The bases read TGTGCCTGTGACACCCTTACTGGGGGACCTTCCTGGGACACCCGACAGATGTTTTTC.